This T cell receptor beta chain comes out of a study of blood T cell repertoires in COVID-19. Across the whole study: The samples span acute and convalescent COVID-19 from the United States, Italy and Spain.

This clone was recorded only once. V gave up 3 bases and J gave up 2 bases; unmatched junction bases: 5. CDR1 and CDR2 (germline): MDHEN, SYDVKM. This CDR3 comprises 15 residues. Repertoires were generated with immunoSEQ multiplex PCR, while TCRdb's copy carries only in-frame clones and drops some. The sample records roughly 290,000 clones, around four fifths being singletons. The chain uses TRBV28 and TRBJ2-3, with 7 bases identical to TRBD2. This TCR was recovered from a woman aged 50 to 60 with active or convalescent COVID-19. Sequencing was performed on peripheral blood. CDR3 bases: TGTGCCAGCAGTTTTGTCGGGACTAACACAGATACGCAGTATTTT. This codes for CASSFVGTNTDTQYF.